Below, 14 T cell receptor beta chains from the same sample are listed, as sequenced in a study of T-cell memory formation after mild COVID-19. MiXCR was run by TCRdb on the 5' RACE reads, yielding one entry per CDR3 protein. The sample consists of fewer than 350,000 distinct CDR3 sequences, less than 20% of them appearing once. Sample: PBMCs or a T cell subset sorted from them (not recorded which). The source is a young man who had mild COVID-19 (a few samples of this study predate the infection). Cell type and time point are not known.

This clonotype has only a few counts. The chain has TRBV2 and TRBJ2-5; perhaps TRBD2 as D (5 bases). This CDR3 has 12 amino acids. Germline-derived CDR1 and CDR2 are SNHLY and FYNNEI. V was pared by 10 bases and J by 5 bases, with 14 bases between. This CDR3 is CATATRAETQYF. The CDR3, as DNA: TGTGCCACCGCCACTAGGGCTGAGACCCAGTACTTC.

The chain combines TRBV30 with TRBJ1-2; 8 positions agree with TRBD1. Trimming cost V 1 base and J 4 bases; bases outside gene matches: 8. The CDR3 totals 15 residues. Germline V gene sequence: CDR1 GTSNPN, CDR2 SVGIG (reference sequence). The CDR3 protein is CAWSGPGGAGYGYTF. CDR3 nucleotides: TGTGCCTGGAGTGGGCCAGGGGGCGCCGGCTATGGCTACACCTTC.

The DNA for the CDR3 is TGCGCCAGCAGCTTGACGGGGGGCGGATCAGAAGCTTTCTTT. Its translation is CASSLTGGGSEAFF. The chain is built from TRBV5-1 and TRBJ1-1; D is possibly TRBD1 (6 bases). Trimming cost V 1 base and J 8 bases, with 15 bases left between them. The CDR3 sequence is 14 residues long. The germline V gene encodes CDR1 SGHRS and CDR2 YFSETQ.

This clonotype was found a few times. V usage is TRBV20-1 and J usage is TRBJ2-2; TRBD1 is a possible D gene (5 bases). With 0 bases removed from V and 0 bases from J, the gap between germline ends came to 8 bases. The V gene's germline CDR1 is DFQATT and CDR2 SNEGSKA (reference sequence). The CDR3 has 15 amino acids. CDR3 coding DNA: TGCAGTGCTAGAGAACCAGGGTCGAACACCGGGGAGCTGTTTTTT. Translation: CSAREPGSNTGELFF.

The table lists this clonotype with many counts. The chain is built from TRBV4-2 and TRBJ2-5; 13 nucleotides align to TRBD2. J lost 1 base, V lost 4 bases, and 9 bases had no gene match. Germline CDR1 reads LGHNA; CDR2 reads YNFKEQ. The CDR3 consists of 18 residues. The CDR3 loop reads CASSREPRTSGGQETQYF. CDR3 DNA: TGTGCCAGCAGCCGCGAACCCCGGACTAGCGGGGGCCAAGAGACCCAGTACTTC.

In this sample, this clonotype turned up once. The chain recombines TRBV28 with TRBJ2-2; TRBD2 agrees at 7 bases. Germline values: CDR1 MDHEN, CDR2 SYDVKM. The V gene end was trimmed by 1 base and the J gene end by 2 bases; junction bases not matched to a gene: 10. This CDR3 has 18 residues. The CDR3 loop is CASSLSQWGGFNTGELFF. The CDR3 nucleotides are TGTGCCAGCAGTTTATCCCAGTGGGGGGGGTTCAACACCGGGGAGCTGTTTTTT.

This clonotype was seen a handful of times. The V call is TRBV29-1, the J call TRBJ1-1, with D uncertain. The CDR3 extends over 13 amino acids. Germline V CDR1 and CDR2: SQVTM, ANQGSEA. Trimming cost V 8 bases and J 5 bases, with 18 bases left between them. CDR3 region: CSLKNGMRTEAFF. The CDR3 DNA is TGCAGCTTAAAAAACGGGATGAGGACTGAAGCTTTCTTT.

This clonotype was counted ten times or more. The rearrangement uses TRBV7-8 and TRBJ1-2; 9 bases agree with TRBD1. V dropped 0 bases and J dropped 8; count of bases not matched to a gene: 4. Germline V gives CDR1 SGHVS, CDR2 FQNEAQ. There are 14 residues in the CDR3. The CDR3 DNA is TGTGCCAGCAGCTTAGCCGGACAGGGGACAGGCTACACCTTC. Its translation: CASSLAGQGTGYTF. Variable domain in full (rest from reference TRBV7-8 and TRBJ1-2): GAGVSQSPRYKVAKRGQDVALRCDPISGHVSLFWYQQALGQGPEFLTYFQNEAQLDKSGLPSDRFFAERPEGSVSTLKIQRTQQEDSAVYLCASSLAGQGTGYTFGSGTRLTVV.

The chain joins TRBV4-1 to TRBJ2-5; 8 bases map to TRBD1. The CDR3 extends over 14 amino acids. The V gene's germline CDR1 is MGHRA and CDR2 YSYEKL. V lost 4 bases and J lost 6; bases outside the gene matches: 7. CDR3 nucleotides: TGCGCCAGCAGCCTCAGGGGGCCCGGGCAGACCCAGTACTTC. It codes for CASSLRGPGQTQYF.

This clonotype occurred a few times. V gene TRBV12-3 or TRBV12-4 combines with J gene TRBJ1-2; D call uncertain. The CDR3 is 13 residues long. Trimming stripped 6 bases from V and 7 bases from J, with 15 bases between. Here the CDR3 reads CASRAVGSGGYTF. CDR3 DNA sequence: TGTGCCAGCAGGGCAGTAGGGTCCGGTGGCTACACCTTC.

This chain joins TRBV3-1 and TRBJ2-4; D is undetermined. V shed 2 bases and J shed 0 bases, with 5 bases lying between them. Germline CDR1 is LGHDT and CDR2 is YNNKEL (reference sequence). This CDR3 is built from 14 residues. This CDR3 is CASSQTVAKNIQYF. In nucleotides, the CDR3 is TGTGCCAGCAGCCAAACAGTAGCCAAAAACATTCAGTACTTC. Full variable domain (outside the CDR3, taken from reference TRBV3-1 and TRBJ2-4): DTAVSQTPKYLVTQMGNDKSIKCEQNLGHDTMYWYKQDSKKFLKIMFSYNNKELIINETVPNRFSPKSPDKAHLNLHINSLELGDSAVYFCASSQTVAKNIQYFGAGTRLSVL.

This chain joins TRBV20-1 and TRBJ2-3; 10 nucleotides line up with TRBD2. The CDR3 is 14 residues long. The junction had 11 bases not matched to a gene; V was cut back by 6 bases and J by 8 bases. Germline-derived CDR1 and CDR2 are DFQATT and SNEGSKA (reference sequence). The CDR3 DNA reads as TGCAGTGCCCCCGGCAGCGGGGGGGCGCGTACGCAGTATTTT. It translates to CSAPGSGGARTQYF.

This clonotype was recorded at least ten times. This chain's CDR3 is CSARDGTGNQPQHF. The CDR3 DNA is TGCAGTGCTAGAGATGGGACAGGCAATCAGCCCCAGCATTTT. The J gene is TRBJ1-5, the V gene TRBV20-1; 7 bases agree with TRBD1. Germline trimming cut 0 bases from V and 2 bases from J; bases unmatched to any gene: 1. This CDR3 spans 14 amino acids. Germline V gene data show CDR1 as DFQATT and CDR2 as SNEGSKA (reference sequence).

The CDR3 sequence: CASSQSVAGGAYEQYV. The CDR3, as DNA: TGTGCCAGCAGCCAGTCCGTAGCAGGGGGCGCCTACGAGCAGTACGTC. The chain is built from TRBV4-2 and TRBJ2-7; TRBD1 agrees at 8 bases. Germline V CDR1 and CDR2: LGHNA, YNFKEQ. Unmatched junction bases numbered 9, after V lost 3 bases and J lost 2 bases. CDR3 length equals 16 residues.